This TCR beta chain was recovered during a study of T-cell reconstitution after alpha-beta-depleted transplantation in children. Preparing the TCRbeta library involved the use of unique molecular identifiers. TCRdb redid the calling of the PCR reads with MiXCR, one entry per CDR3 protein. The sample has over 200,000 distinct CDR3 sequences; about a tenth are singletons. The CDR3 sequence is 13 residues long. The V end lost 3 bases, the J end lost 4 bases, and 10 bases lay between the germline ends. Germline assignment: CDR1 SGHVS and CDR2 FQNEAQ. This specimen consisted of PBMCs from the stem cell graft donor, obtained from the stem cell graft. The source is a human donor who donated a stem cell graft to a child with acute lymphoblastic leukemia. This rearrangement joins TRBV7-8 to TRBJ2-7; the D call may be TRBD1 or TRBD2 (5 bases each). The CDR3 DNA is TGTGCCAGCAGCTTCATGGGGACGTACGAGCAGTACTTC. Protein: CASSFMGTYEQYF.